The 3 T cell receptor beta chains reported below all come from one sample, sequenced in a study of blood T cell repertoires in COVID-19 (dated by TCRdb to 2018 to 2020). Library creation used the immunoSEQ multiplex PCR assay. The table comes from immuneACCESS by way of TCRdb, which keeps in-frame sequences with V and J called. Part of the clones is missing from these tables; in studies checked, under half for an unresolved V gene and the rest for unknown reasons. The sample table records a few hundred thousand clones; 84% of these occur just once. The ten largest make up about a sixth of the sample. The sequenced material came from peripheral blood. The receptors come from a woman older than 75 with active or convalescent COVID-19.

This clone was detected a few times. This chain uses TRBV11-3 with TRBJ2-1, with 9 bases lining up with TRBD2. With V trimmed by 5 bases and J by 6 bases, 11 bases remained unmatched. The CDR3 spans 16 residues. Germline CDR1 reads SGHNT; CDR2 reads YENEEA. CDR3 nucleotides: TGTGCCAGCAGCCAGGCCCTGCGGGAGGGCGGCAATGAGCAGTTCTTC. It is translated as CASSQALREGGNEQFF.

The chain has TRBV4-1 and TRBJ1-5; 8 nucleotides match TRBD1. Germline CDR1 is MGHRA and CDR2 is YSYEKL. Trimming at V came to 0 bases and at J to 5 bases, leaving 3 bases not matched to a gene. The CDR3 is 15 residues long. CDR3 sequence: CASSQDDRGDQPQHF. Written as DNA, the CDR3 is TGCGCCAGCAGCCAAGACGACAGGGGCGATCAGCCCCAGCATTTT.

The rearrangement uses TRBV5-1 and TRBJ2-5; maybe TRBD2 (7 bases). From germline, CDR1 is SGHRS and CDR2 YFSETQ. Trimming took 0 bases from V and 2 from J, leaving 20 bases between them. CDR3 length equals 18 residues. CDR3 region: CASSLGIGGGNLQETQYF. The CDR3 DNA reads TGCGCCAGCAGCTTGGGAATCGGCGGGGGCAACCTACAAGAGACCCAGTACTTC.